The clone carrying this TCR beta chain was found once. Antigen: not known. The source of the sample is a study of shared clonotypes between healthy human individuals. General study findings and limits: Relative to clonotypes present in all four donors, those not shared had lower generation probabilities. A generally larger estimated richness was seen in naive subsets than in memory subsets.

Original handling: Junction-only sequences without quality scores were provided by ImmunoSEQ, so filtering was different. Using immunoSEQ multiplex PCR, the repertoire was profiled, and TCRdb retains in-frame clones only, with some absent. V and J calls and clone size follow that table, whereas D and trimming were derived from the DNA. The sample lists about 640,000 clones; around 72% were seen once. The germline gives CDR1 MNHEY, CDR2 SVGAGI. Trimming took 3 bases from V and 8 from J, leaving 19 bases between them. The CDR3 sequence is 16 residues long. The specimen sequenced was memory CD4+ T cells sorted from blood. As to subset: CD45RA-negative fraction. The gene calls are TRBV6-5 and TRBJ2-2; weak D call: TRBD1 (7 bases). This sequence was found in a woman between 25 and 40 years old in good health. The CDR3 loop reads CASSYTGQGGGGELFF. CDR3 DNA sequence: TGTGCCAGCAGTTATACGGGCCAGGGGGGCGGTGGGGAGCTGTTTTTT.